The 5 T cell receptor beta chains listed next were all sequenced from one sample in a study of OX40 agonist ivuxolimab in advanced cancers. Using immunoSEQ multiplex PCR, the repertoire was profiled, and TCRdb retains in-frame clones only, with some absent. The sample lists 48,000 or so clones; roughly three quarters were seen once. The material was CD4+ or CD8+ T cells sorted from blood, obtained in a trial of the OX40 agonist ivuxolimab. All receptors derive from an adult with an advanced solid tumor such as melanoma, head and neck, liver or kidney cancer.

The V call is TRBV30, the J call TRBJ2-1; the D call may be TRBD1 or TRBD2 (5 bases each). CDR1 GTSNPN and CDR2 SVGIG come from the germline V gene (reference sequence). V was trimmed by 6 bases and J by 0 bases, leaving 15 bases between them. The CDR3 is 15 residues long. CDR3 sequence (DNA): TGTGCCTGCTCCGGGACGGTAAGCTCCTACAATGAGCAGTTCTTC. Translating it yields CACSGTVSSYNEQFF. Combining the CDR3 with reference TRBV30 and TRBJ2-1 gives the whole variable domain SQTIHQWPATLVQPVGSPLSLECTVEGTSNPNLYWYRQAAGRGLQLLFYSVGIGQISSEVPQNLSASRPQDRQFILSSKKLLLSDSGFYLCACSGTVSSYNEQFFGPGTRLTVL.

The chain combines TRBV29-1 with TRBJ2-1; D might be TRBD2 (5 bases). Trimming cost V 7 bases and J 4 bases, with 14 bases left between them. The germline V gene has CDR1 SQVTM and CDR2 ANQGSEA. The CDR3 spans 13 residues. The CDR3 coding sequence is TGCAGCGCCGCCGGACTCAGTTACAATGAGCAGTTCTTC. Encoded protein: CSAAGLSYNEQFF.

CDR3 nucleotides: TGTGCCAGCAGCTCCGGGATCTGGACGGTAGACACCGGGGAGCTGTTTTTT. This encodes CASSSGIWTVDTGELFF. The gene calls are TRBV7-2 and TRBJ2-2; maybe TRBD2 (5 bases). From germline, CDR1 is SGHTA and CDR2 FQGNSA. V lost 4 bases and J lost 3, with 18 bases in between. The CDR3 totals 17 residues.

The rearrangement links TRBV4-1 to TRBJ2-2, with 10 bases fitting TRBD2. The CDR3 is 18 amino acids. Germline CDR1 is MGHRA and CDR2 is YSYEKL. The trim removed 1 base at V and 7 bases at J, leaving 12 bases unmatched. The CDR3 region has the DNA TGCGCCAGCAGCCAAGGTCGGCTAGCGGGAGAAGGCGGCGGGGAGCTGTTTTTT. Its protein product is CASSQGRLAGEGGGELFF.

V and J are TRBV18 and TRBJ2-1, with unresolved D. Germline V lookup: CDR1 KGHSH, CDR2 LQKENI. The CDR3 runs to 12 residues. The V gene lost 4 bases and the J gene lost 5 bases, with 6 bases spanning the gap. CDR3 protein: CASSRSNNEQFF. The CDR3 DNA is TGTGCCAGCTCACGCAGCAACAATGAGCAGTTCTTC.